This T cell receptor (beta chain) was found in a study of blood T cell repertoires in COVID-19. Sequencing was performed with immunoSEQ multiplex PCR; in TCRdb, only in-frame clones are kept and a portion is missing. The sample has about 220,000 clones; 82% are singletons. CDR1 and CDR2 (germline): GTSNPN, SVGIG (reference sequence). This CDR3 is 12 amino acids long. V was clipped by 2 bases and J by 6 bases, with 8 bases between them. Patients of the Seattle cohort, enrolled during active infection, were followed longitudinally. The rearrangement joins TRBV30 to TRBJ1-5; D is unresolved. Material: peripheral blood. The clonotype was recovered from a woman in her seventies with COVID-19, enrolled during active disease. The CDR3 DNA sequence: TGTGCCTGGAGTCAGGAACCTCAGCCCCAGCATTTT. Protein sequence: CAWSQEPQPQHF.